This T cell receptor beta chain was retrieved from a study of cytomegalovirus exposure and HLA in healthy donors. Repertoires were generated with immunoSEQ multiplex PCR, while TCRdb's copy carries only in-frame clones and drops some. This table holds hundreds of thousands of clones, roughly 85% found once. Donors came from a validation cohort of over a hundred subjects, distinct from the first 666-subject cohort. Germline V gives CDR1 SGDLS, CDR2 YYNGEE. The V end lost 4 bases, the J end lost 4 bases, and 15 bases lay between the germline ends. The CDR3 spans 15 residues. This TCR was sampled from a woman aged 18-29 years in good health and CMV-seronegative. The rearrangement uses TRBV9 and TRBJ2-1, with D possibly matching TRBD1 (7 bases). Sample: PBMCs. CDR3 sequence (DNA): TGTGCCAGCAGCAGGCAGGGGGGAGTGTACAATGAGCAGTTCTTC. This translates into CASSRQGGVYNEQFF. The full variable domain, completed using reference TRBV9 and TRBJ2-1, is DSGVTQTPKHLITATGQRVTLRCSPRSGDLSVYWYQQSLDQGLQFLIQYYNGEERAKGNILERFSAQQFPDLHSELNLSSLELGDSALYFCASSRQGGVYNEQFFGPGTRLTVL.